The clone carrying this TCR beta chain showed up just a few times. Its antigen is currently unknown. This entry comes from a study of T cells in Graves' hyperthyroidism and ophthalmopathy. Study information: Blood was drawn when the patient was first diagnosed and still untreated. Study-wide points: Most clonotypes expanded in the thyroid (above 0.001) were also present in blood.

Subjects with ophthalmopathy showed a Clinical Activity Score no lower than 3, a NOSPECS grade no lower than 4, and a duration shorter than 3 months. The diagnostic basis comprised clinical symptoms, serum thyroxine and TRAb, thyroid ultrasound and orbital computed tomography. Amplified TCR beta CDR3 regions came from RNA transcripts. The TCR CDR3 was amplified in a first-round RT-PCR using the HTBI primer set. TCRdb reprocessed the multiplex PCR reads with MiXCR, giving one entry per CDR3 protein. The sample has around 400,000 distinct CDR3 sequences, 15% seen once. Losses at the gene ends were 5 bases for V and 5 bases for J; bases not matched to a gene: 10. This CDR3 contains 17 residues. Germline CDR1 and CDR2: SGHVS and FQNEAQ.

Sequenced sample: blood. The TCR was taken from an older woman with Graves' ophthalmopathy. The chain employs TRBV7-8 and TRBJ2-2, with 11 nucleotides matching TRBD2. The CDR3 DNA reads as TGTGCCAGCAGCCCCCCCCGACTAGCGGGGATAACCGGGGAGCTGTTTTTT. Translated: CASSPPRLAGITGELFF.